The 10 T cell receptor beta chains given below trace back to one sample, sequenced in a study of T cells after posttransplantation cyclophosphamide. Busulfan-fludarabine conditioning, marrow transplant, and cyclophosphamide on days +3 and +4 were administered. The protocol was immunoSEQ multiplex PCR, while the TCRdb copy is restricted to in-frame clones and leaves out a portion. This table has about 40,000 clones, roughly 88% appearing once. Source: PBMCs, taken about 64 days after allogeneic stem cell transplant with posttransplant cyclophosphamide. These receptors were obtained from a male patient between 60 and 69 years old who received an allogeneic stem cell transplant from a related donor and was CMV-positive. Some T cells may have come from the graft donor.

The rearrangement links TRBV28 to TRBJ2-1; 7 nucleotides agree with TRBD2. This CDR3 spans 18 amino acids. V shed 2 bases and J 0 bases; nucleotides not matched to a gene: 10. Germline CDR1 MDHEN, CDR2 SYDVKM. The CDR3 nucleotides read TGTGCCAGCAGTTTAGTTGGGGGGGGTAGCTACTCCTACAATGAGCAGTTCTTC. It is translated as CASSLVGGGSYSYNEQFF. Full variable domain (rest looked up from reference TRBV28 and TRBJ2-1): DVKVTQSSRYLVKRTGEKVFLECVQDMDHENMFWYRQDPGLGLRLIYFSYDVKMKEKGDIPEGYSVSREKKERFSLILESASTNQTSMYLCASSLVGGGSYSYNEQFFGPGTRLTVL.

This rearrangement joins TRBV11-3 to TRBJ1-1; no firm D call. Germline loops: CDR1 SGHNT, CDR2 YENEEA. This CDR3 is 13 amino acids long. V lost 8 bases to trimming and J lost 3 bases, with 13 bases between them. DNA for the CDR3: TGTGCCAGCTCCCGGGGTGGTGACACTGAAGCTTTCTTT. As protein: CASSRGGDTEAFF.

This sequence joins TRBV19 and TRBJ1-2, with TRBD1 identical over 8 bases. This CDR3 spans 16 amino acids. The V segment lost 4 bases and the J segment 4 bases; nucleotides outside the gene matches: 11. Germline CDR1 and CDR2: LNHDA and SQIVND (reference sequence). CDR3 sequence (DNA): TGTGCCAGTAGTAGAATAGGACAGGGCCTCTTCTATGGCTACACCTTC. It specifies CASSRIGQGLFYGYTF.

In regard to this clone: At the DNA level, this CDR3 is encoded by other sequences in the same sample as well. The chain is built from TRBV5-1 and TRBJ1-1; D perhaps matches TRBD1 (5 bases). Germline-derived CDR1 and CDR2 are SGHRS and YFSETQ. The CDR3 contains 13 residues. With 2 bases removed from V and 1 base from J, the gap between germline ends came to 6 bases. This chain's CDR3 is CASSLQENTEAFF. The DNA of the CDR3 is TGCGCCAGCAGCTTACAGGAGAACACTGAAGCTTTCTTT.

CDR3 DNA sequence: TGTGCGTGGGGTGGAGGGGGCCGGGGCGAGCAGTACGTC. This translates into CAWGGGGRGEQYV. This chain connects TRBV30 to TRBJ2-7; tentative D call: TRBD1 (7 bases). The CDR3 is made up of 13 amino acids. Germline values: CDR1 GTSNPN, CDR2 SVGIG (reference sequence).

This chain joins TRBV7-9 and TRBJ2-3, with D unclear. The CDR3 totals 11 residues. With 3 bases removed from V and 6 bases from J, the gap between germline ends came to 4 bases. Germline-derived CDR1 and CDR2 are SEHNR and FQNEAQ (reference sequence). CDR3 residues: CASSFLDTQYF. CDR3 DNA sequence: TGTGCCAGCAGCTTCCTGGATACGCAGTATTTT.

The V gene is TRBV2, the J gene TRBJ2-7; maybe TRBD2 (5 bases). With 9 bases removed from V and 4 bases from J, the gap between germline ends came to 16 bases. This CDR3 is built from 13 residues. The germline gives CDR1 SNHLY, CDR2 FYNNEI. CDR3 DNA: TGTGCCAGTGAGAAGGACTGGCAATACGAGCAGTACTTC. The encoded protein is CASEKDWQYEQYF.

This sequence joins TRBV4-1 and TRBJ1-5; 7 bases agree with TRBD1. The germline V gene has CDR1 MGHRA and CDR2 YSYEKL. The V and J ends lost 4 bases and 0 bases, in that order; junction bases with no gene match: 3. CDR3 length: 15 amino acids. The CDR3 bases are TGCGCCAGCAGCCCGGGACAGTATAGCAATCAGCCCCAGCATTTT. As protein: CASSPGQYSNQPQHF.

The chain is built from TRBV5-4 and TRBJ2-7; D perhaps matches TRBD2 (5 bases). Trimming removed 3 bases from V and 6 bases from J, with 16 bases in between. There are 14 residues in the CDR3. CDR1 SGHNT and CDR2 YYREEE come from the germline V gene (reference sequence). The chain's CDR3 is CASSSSTGYGEQYV. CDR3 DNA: TGTGCCAGCAGCTCCTCCACGGGGTATGGCGAGCAGTACGTC.

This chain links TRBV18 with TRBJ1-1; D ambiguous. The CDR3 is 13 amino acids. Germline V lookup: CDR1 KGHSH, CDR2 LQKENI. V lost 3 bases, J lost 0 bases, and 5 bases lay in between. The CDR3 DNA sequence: TGTGCCAGCTCACCCGGGGTGAACACTGAAGCTTTCTTT. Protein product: CASSPGVNTEAFF.